This TCR beta chain was found in a study of blood T cell repertoires in COVID-19. In the study overall: Both acute and convalescent COVID-19 samples were obtained from the United States, Italy and Spain. T cells, B-cell-depleted T cells, or PBMCs supplied cDNA or gDNA.

From germline, CDR1 is LNHNV and CDR2 YYDKDF (reference sequence). This CDR3 region has 15 residues. Trimming cost V 0 bases and J 8 bases, with 14 bases left between them. Repertoires were generated with immunoSEQ multiplex PCR, while TCRdb's copy carries only in-frame clones and drops some. Of 160,000 or so clones detected, about 80% appear once; the ten largest clones hold 10% to 15%. The chain combines TRBV15 with TRBJ2-1; D possibly corresponds to TRBD2 (6 bases). The clonotype comes from a man in his 70s who had recovered from COVID-19. Sequenced material: peripheral blood. CDR3 nucleotide sequence: TGTGCCACCAGCAGAGATCGGTCTAGCGAGCATGAGCAGTTCTTC. It translates to CATSRDRSSEHEQFF.